This T cell receptor beta chain was captured in a study of T cell responses to AZD1222 COVID-19 vaccine. Whole-study findings and limits: Most donors were white British, females outnumbered males, and clonal diversity was possibly underestimated.

This CDR3 region has 14 residues. Unmatched junction bases numbered 2, after V lost 2 bases and J lost 4 bases. The V gene's germline CDR1 is MNHEY and CDR2 SVGEGT. Libraries were prepared by immunoSEQ multiplex PCR; TCRdb keeps only in-frame clonotypes and omits some of them. The sample shows 130,000 to 150,000 clones, 75% to 85% of them seen only once. On this clone itself: Its antigen remains unidentified.

The chain carries TRBV6-2 or TRBV6-3 and TRBJ1-2; 9 bases line up with TRBD1. The input for sequencing was peripheral blood, taken on day 0 of MenACWY control vaccination. This TCR was recovered from an adult in good health. CDR3 DNA sequence: TGTGCCAGCAGTTACACACAGGGGGCCTATGGCTACACCTTC. It specifies CASSYTQGAYGYTF.